Listed here are 20 T cell receptor beta chains from one sample, sequenced in a study of blood T cell repertoires in COVID-19. Method: immunoSEQ multiplex PCR; TCRdb's copy keeps in-frame clones and lacks some. The sample includes roughly 200,000 clones, 88% of them seen just once. The source material was peripheral blood. The origin of the receptors is a man in his 70s with acute or convalescent COVID-19.

This clone was detected only a few times. This chain uses TRBV3-1 (or the pseudogene TRBV3-2) with TRBJ2-1; D ambiguous. Germline CDR1 reads LGHDT; CDR2 reads YNNKEL (reference sequence). Trimming pared 2 bases from V and 0 bases from J, leaving 11 bases between. The CDR3 spans 16 residues. In nucleotides, the CDR3 is TGTGCCAGCAGCCAAAACTTGCTGAGCTCCTACAATGAGCAGTTCTTC. Translating it yields CASSQNLLSSYNEQFF.

This chain joins TRBV5-6 and TRBJ2-1, with a weak D call TRBD2 (6 bases). The CDR3 runs to 15 residues. Trimming shortened V by 5 bases and J by 4 bases, and 16 bases separated the two germline ends. Germline lookup yields CDR1 SGHDT and CDR2 YYEEEE. CDR3 bases: TGTGCCAGCAGTCCCGGGACTCGTTTTTACAATGAGCAGTTCTTC. This codes for CASSPGTRFYNEQFF. The variable domain in full, with the rest retrieved from reference TRBV5-6 and TRBJ2-1, is DAGVTQSPTHLIKTRGQQVTLRCSPKSGHDTVSWYQQALGQGPQFIFQYYEEEERQRGNFPDRFSGHQFPNYSSELNVNALLLGDSALYLCASSPGTRFYNEQFFGPGTRLTVL.

The rearrangement uses TRBV15 and TRBJ1-4; D perhaps matches TRBD1 (6 bases). V lost 0 bases, J lost 6 bases, and 14 bases lay in between. The CDR3 has 16 amino acids. Per germline, CDR1 LNHNV and CDR2 YYDKDF (reference sequence). The CDR3 is CATSRDRGATHEKLFF. The CDR3 region has the DNA TGTGCCACCAGCAGAGATCGGGGGGCGACTCATGAAAAACTGTTTTTT.

A note on this clone: Within the sample, other DNA sequences also encode this same CDR3. This chain connects TRBV15 to TRBJ2-7; D not resolved. Deletions cut 1 base from V and 3 bases from J, with 7 bases between. CDR1 and CDR2 (germline): LNHNV, YYDKDF (reference sequence). The CDR3 extends over 13 amino acids. CDR3 coding DNA: TGTGCCACCAGCAGAGGAGAGAACTACGAGCAGTACTTC. Amino acid sequence: CATSRGENYEQYF.

The chain recombines TRBV9 with TRBJ2-3; 9 bases fit TRBD2. The CDR3 loop spans 16 amino acids. V shed 0 bases, J shed 4 bases, and the junction held 6 bases outside the gene matches. Germline CDR1 and CDR2: SGDLS and YYNGEE. This chain's CDR3 is CASSVGLAEIADTQYF. As DNA, the CDR3 is TGTGCCAGCAGCGTAGGACTAGCGGAAATCGCAGATACGCAGTATTTT.

A note on this clone: This CDR3 is also generated by other DNA sequences in the sample. The V gene is TRBV7-2, the J gene TRBJ1-5; 8 bases are a match to TRBD1. The CDR3 is made up of 14 amino acids. Germline V gene sequence: CDR1 SGHTA, CDR2 FQGNSA. After removal of 5 bases from V and 2 bases from J, the junction contained 2 bases not matched to a gene. Here the CDR3 DNA reads TGTGCCAGCAGCACGGGACAGGGCAATCAGCCCCAGCATTTT. It is translated as CASSTGQGNQPQHF.

The V call is TRBV11-2, the J call TRBJ1-6; D is uncertain. Germline V gives CDR1 SGHAT, CDR2 FQNNGV. Trimming removed 4 bases from V and 2 bases from J, with 18 bases in between. The CDR3 loop spans 18 amino acids. The DNA for the CDR3 is TGTGCCAGCAGCTCGAGTGGACCGGGGTTGGCCTATAATTCACCCCTCCACTTT. Translating it yields CASSSSGPGLAYNSPLHF.

This clone came up many times. V is TRBV19 and J is TRBJ2-7; TRBD2 matches at 9 bases. V lost 9 bases and J lost 6; bases outside the gene matches: 12. Germline V gives CDR1 LNHDA, CDR2 SQIVND (reference sequence). This CDR3 spans 14 amino acids. The CDR3 protein is CARGLGLASCEQYF. The CDR3 region has the DNA TGTGCCAGAGGGTTGGGACTAGCCAGTTGCGAGCAGTACTTC. The variable domain in full, with the rest retrieved from reference TRBV19 and TRBJ2-7, is DGGITQSPKYLFRKEGQNVTLSCEQNLNHDAMYWYRQDPGQGLRLIYYSQIVNDFQKGDIAEGYSVSREKKESFPLTVTSAQKNPTAFYLCARGLGLASCEQYFGPGTRLTVT.

Remarks on this clone: At one of its ends the junction is not consistent with the germline gene, which may arise from a read error. This chain links TRBV7-7 with TRBJ2-3, with 7 bases matching TRBD2. The CDR3 covers 15 residues. CDR1 and CDR2 (germline): SSHAT, FNYEAQ (reference sequence). CDR3 bases: TGTGCTAGCAGCTTAGGCGGGAGCATCACAGATACGCAGTATTTT. It translates to CASSLGGSITDTQYF.

The CDR3 sequence is CASSKVAGLAEKLFF. The CDR3 nucleotides are TGTGCCAGCAGCAAAGTGGCAGGGTTGGCTGAAAAACTGTTTTTT. The chain combines TRBV21-1 with TRBJ1-4; TRBD1 is the table's D call, not checked against the DNA. TRBV21-1 is a recognized pseudogene. This CDR3 spans 15 amino acids.

This chain connects TRBV19 to TRBJ2-7; D remains unclear. CDR1 and CDR2 (germline): LNHDA, SQIVND (reference sequence). V gave up 5 bases and J gave up 0 bases, with 11 bases separating them. This CDR3 is 14 amino acids long. CDR3 in amino acids: CASSLAISSYEQYF. DNA for the CDR3: TGTGCCAGTAGTCTTGCAATTAGCTCCTACGAGCAGTACTTC.

CDR3 protein: CASSSNRDPGETQYF. CDR3 sequence (DNA): TGTGCCAGCAGCTCTAACCGAGACCCAGGGGAGACCCAGTACTTC. The chain recombines TRBV7-2 with TRBJ2-5, with D maybe TRBD1 (5 bases). V was shortened by 4 bases and J by 5 bases, with 17 bases between the two germline ends. The germline V gene has CDR1 SGHTA and CDR2 FQGNSA. The CDR3 is 15 residues long. The full variable domain, completed using reference TRBV7-2 and TRBJ2-5, is GAGVSQSPSNKVTEKGKDVELRCDPISGHTALYWYRQSLGQGLEFLIYFQGNSAPDKSGLPSDRFSAERTGGSVSTLTIQRTQQEDSAVYLCASSSNRDPGETQYFGPGTRLLVL.

J is TRBJ1-2 and V is TRBV28; D might be TRBD1 (5 bases). The length of the CDR3 is 12 residues. V was clipped by 5 bases and J by 4 bases, with 8 bases between them. In germline, CDR1 is MDHEN, CDR2 SYDVKM. The CDR3 loop is CASSPGGYGYTF. Here the CDR3 DNA reads TGTGCCAGCAGTCCCGGGGGCTATGGCTACACCTTC.

The chain uses TRBV19 and TRBJ2-3; a weak D match, TRBD2 (7 bases). Germline V lookup: CDR1 LNHDA, CDR2 SQIVND (reference sequence). The germline V and J ends were trimmed by 10 bases and 4 bases, with 21 bases remaining between them. This CDR3 has 15 residues. CDR3 residues: CATRGGQPWADTQYF. In DNA, the CDR3 is TGTGCCACCCGCGGGGGCCAGCCTTGGGCAGATACGCAGTATTTT.

The rearrangement uses TRBV9 and TRBJ1-1; 9 bases fit TRBD1. Germline V gene data show CDR1 as SGDLS and CDR2 as YYNGEE. The V gene end was trimmed by 2 bases and the J gene end by 2 bases; junction bases not matched to a gene: 4. The CDR3 runs 15 residues. Written as DNA, the CDR3 is TGTGCCAGCAGCGTCCGGGGACAGGGCAACACTGAAGCTTTCTTT. Its translation: CASSVRGQGNTEAFF.

There are a few counts of this clone. V gene TRBV11-3 combines with J gene TRBJ1-2; 9 bases align to TRBD1. The CDR3 sequence is 15 residues long. Germline trimming cut 1 base from V and 6 bases from J; bases unmatched to any gene: 6. CDR1 is SGHNT and CDR2 is YENEEA in the germline V gene. CDR3 coding DNA: TGTGCCAGCAGCTTAGGGGACAGGGACCCAAATGGCTACACCTTC. Its translation: CASSLGDRDPNGYTF.

CDR3 protein: CASSPSPTQETQYF. The CDR3 bases are TGTGCCAGCAGCCCCTCCCCTACCCAAGAGACCCAGTACTTC. The genes are TRBV5-5 and TRBJ2-5; D is unresolved. Trimming removed 4 bases at V and 1 base at J, with 11 bases between. The length of the CDR3 is 14 residues. Germline CDR1 is SGHKS and CDR2 is YYEKEE (reference sequence).

The rearrangement joins TRBV27 to TRBJ1-6; 7 nucleotides match TRBD1. The germline CDR1 and CDR2 sequences are MNHEY and SMNVEV (reference sequence). The CDR3 length is 13 residues. J gave up 10 bases and V 9 bases, and 9 bases lay outside the gene matches. CDR3 region: CASRDSVGSPLHF. The CDR3 DNA reads TGTGCCAGTCGGGACAGTGTAGGGTCACCCCTCCACTTT.

V gene TRBV7-9 combines with J gene TRBJ2-7; D perhaps matches TRBD1 (5 bases). Trimming shortened V by 5 bases and J by 3 bases, and 11 bases separated the two germline ends. The CDR3 runs 13 residues. Germline V CDR1 and CDR2: SEHNR, FQNEAQ (reference sequence). This chain's CDR3 is CASSPLDSYEQYF. DNA for the CDR3: TGTGCCAGCAGCCCCCTAGACAGCTACGAGCAGTACTTC.

In its sample, this clone was seen a few times. The chain joins TRBV27 to TRBJ2-7; a weak D match, TRBD1 (6 bases). The CDR3 loop spans 14 amino acids. V dropped 3 bases and J dropped 6 bases, with 15 bases sitting between them. CDR1 is MNHEY, CDR2 SMNVEV, per germline (reference sequence). In nucleotides, the CDR3 is TGTGCCAGCAGTTTGTCACAGGGAACGAGCGAGCAGTACTTC. Protein product: CASSLSQGTSEQYF.